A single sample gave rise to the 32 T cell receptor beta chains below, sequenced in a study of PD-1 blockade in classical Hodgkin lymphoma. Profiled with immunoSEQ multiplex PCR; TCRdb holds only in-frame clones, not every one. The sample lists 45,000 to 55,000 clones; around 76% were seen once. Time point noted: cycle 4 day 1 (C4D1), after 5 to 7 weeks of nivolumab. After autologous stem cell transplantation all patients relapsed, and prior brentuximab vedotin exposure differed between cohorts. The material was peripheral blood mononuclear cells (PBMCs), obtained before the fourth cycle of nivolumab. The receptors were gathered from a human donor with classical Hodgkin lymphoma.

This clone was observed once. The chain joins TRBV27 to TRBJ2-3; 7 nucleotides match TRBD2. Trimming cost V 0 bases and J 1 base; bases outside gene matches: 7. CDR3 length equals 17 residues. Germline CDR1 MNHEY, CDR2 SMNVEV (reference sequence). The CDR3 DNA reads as TGTGCCAGCAGTTTATCGACGCGGGAGTTCGGCACAGATACGCAGTATTTT. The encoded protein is CASSLSTREFGTDTQYF.

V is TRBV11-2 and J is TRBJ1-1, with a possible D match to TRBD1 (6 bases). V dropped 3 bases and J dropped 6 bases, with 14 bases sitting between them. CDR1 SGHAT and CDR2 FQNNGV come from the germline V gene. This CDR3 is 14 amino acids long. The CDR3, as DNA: TGTGCCAGCAGCTTCAGGGGAAAGGGGTCTGAAGCTTTCTTT. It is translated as CASSFRGKGSEAFF.

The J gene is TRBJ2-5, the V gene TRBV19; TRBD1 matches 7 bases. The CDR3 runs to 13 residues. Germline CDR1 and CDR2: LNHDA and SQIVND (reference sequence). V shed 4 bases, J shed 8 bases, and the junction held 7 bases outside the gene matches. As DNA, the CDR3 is TGTGCCAGTAGTACAGACAGGGTAACCACCCAGTACTTC. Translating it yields CASSTDRVTTQYF.

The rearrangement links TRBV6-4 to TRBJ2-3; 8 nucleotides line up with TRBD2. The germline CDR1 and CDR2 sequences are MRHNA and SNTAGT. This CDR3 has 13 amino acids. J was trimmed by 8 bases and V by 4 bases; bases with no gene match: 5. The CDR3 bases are TGTGCCAGCAGTGGAGCGGGAGAGGGTACGCAGTATTTT. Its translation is CASSGAGEGTQYF.

DNA of the CDR3: TGTGCCAGCAGCAGGGGGCGACGGACTGAAGCTTTCTTT. Protein sequence: CASSRGRRTEAFF. The chain recombines TRBV11-3 with TRBJ1-1, with TRBD1 matching 7 bases. Germline assignment: CDR1 SGHNT and CDR2 YENEEA. Trimming at V came to 5 bases and at J to 5 bases, leaving 5 bases not matched to a gene. CDR3 length: 13 amino acids.

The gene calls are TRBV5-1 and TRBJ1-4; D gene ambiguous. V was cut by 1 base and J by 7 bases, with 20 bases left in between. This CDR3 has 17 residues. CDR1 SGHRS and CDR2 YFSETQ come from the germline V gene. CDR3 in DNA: TGCGCCAGCAGCTTGAACCCAATTGGAGGAGTGGGTGAAAAACTGTTTTTT. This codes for CASSLNPIGGVGEKLFF.

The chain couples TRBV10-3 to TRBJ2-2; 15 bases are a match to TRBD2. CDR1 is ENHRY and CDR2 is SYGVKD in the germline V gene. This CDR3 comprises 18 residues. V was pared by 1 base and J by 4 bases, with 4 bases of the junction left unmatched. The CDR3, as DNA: TGTGCCATCAGTGAGTTTGGACTAGCGGGAGGGGTCACCGGGGAGCTGTTTTTT. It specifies CAISEFGLAGGVTGELFF.

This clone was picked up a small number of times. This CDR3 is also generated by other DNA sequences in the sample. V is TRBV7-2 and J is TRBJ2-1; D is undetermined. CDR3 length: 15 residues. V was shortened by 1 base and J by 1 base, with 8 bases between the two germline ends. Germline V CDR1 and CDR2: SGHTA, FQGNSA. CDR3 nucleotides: TGTGCCAGCAGCTTAGATCGGTTTTCCTACAATGAGCAGTTCTTC. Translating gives CASSLDRFSYNEQFF.

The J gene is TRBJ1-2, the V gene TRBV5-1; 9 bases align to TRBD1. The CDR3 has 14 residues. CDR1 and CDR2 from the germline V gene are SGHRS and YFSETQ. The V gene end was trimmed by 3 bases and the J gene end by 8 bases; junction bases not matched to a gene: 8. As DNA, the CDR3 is TGCGCCAGCAGCTCCCTCCGGGACAGGGACGGCTACACCTTC. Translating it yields CASSSLRDRDGYTF.

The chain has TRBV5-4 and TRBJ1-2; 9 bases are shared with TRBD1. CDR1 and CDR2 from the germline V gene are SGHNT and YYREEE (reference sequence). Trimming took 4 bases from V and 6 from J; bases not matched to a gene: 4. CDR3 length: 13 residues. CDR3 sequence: CASSPGTGNGYTF. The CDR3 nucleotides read TGTGCCAGCAGCCCGGGGACAGGGAATGGCTACACCTTC.

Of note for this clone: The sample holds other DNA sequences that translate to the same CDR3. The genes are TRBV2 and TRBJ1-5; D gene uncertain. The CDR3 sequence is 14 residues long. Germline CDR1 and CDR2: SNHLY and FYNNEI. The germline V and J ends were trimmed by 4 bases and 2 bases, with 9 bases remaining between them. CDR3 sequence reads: CASSVRVRNQPQHF. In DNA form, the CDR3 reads TGTGCCAGCAGTGTAAGGGTTCGCAATCAGCCCCAGCATTTT.

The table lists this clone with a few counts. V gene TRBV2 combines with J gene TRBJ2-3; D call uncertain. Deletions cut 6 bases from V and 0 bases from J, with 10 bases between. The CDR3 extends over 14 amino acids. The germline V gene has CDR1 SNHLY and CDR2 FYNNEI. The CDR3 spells CASRPAHSTDTQYF. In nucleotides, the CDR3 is TGTGCCAGCAGGCCGGCTCATAGCACAGATACGCAGTATTTT.

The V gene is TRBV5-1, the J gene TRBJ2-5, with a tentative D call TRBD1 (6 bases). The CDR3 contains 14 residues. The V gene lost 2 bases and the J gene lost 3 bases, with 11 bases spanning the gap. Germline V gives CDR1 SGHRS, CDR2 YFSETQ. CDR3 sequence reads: CASSLGTLEETQYF. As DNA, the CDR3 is TGCGCCAGCAGCTTAGGGACATTAGAAGAGACCCAGTACTTC. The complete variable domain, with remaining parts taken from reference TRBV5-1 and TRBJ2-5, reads KAGVTQTPRYLIKTRGQQVTLSCSPISGHRSVSWYQQTPGQGLQFLFEYFSETQRNKGNFPGRFSGRQFSNSRSEMNVSTLELGDSALYLCASSLGTLEETQYFGPGTRLLVL.

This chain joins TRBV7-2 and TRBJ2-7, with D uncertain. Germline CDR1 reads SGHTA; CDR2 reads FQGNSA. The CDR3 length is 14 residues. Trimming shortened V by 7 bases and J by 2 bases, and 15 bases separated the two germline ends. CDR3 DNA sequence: TGTGCCAGCAACCCCGACAAGGGCCCCTACGAGCAGTACTTC. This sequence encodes CASNPDKGPYEQYF.

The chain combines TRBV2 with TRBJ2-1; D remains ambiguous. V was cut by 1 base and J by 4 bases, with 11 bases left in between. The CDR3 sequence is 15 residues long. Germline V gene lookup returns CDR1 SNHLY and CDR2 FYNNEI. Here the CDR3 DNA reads TGTGCCAGCAGTGAAGTACGCGGACCATACAATGAGCAGTTCTTC. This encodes CASSEVRGPYNEQFF. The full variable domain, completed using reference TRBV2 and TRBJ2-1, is EPEVTQTPSHQVTQMGQEVILRCVPISNHLYFYWYRQILGQKVEFLVSFYNNEISEKSEIFDDQFSVERPDGSNFTLKIRSTKLEDSAMYFCASSEVRGPYNEQFFGPGTRLTVL.

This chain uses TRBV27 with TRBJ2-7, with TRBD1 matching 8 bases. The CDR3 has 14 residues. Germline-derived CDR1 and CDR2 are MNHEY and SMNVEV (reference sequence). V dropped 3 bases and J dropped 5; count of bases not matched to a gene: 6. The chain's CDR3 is CASSFTTGGDEQYF. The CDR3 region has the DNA TGTGCCAGCAGTTTTACTACAGGGGGAGACGAGCAGTACTTC.

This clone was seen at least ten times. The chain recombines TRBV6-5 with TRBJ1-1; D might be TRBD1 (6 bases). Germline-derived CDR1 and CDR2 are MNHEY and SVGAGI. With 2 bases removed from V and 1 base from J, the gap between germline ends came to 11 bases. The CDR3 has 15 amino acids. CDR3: CASSYRSTGNTEAFF. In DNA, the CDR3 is TGTGCCAGCAGTTACCGGTCGACAGGGAACACTGAAGCTTTCTTT.

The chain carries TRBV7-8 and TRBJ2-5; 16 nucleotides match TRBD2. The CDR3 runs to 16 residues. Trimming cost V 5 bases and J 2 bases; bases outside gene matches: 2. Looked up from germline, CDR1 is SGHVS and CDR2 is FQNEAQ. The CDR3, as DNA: TGTGCCAGCAGCAAGGGACTAGCGGGAGGGCAAGAGACCCAGTACTTC. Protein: CASSKGLAGGQETQYF.

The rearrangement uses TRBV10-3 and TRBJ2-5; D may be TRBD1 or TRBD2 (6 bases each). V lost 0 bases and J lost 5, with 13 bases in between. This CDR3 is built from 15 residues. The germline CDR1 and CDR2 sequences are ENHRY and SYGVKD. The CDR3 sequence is CAISESGGPGETQYF. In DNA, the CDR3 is TGTGCCATCAGTGAGTCGGGGGGCCCGGGGGAGACCCAGTACTTC.

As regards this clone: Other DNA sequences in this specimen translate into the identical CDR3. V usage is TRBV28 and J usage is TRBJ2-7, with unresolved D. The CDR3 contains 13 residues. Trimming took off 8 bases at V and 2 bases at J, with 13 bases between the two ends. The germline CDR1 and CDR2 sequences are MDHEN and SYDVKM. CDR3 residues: CASRPGPAYEQYF. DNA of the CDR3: TGTGCCAGCCGACCCGGGCCAGCCTACGAGCAGTACTTC.

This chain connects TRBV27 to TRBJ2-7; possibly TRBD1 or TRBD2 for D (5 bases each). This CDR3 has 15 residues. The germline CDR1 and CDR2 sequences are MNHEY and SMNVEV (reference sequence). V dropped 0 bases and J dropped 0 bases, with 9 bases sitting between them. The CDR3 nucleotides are TGTGCCAGCAGTTTATCGGGACGGGGCTCCTACGAGCAGTACTTC. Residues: CASSLSGRGSYEQYF.

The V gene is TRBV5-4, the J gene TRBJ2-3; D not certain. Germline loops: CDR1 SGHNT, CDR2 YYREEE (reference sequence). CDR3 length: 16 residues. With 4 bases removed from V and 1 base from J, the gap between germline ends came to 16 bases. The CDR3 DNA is TGTGCCAGCAGCCCCGTAGAGGTGATTGGCACAGATACGCAGTATTTT. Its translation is CASSPVEVIGTDTQYF.

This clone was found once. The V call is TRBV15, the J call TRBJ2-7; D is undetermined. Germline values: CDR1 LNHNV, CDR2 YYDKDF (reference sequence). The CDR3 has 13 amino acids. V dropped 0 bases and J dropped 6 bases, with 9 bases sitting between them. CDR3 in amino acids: CATSRDYTFEQYF. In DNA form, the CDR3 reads TGTGCCACCAGCAGAGATTACACATTCGAGCAGTACTTC.

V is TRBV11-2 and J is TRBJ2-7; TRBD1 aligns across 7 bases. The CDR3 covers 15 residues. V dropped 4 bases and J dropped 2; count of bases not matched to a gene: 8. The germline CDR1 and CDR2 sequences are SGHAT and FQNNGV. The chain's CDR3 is CASSSWDSSPYEQYF. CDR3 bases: TGTGCCAGCAGCTCATGGGACAGCTCCCCCTACGAGCAGTACTTC.

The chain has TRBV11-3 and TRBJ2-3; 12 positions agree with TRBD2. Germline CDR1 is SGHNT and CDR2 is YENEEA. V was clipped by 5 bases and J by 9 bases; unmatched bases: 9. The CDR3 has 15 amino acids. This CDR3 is CASSPAGTSGLTQYF. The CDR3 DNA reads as TGTGCCAGCAGCCCCGCCGGGACTAGCGGGTTGACGCAGTATTTT.

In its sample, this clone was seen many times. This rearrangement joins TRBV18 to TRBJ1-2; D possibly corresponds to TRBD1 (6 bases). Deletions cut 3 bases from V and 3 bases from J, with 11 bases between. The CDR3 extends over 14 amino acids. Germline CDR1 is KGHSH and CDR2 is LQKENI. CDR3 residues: CASSPQGKYYGYTF. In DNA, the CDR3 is TGTGCCAGCTCACCTCAGGGGAAATACTATGGCTACACCTTC.

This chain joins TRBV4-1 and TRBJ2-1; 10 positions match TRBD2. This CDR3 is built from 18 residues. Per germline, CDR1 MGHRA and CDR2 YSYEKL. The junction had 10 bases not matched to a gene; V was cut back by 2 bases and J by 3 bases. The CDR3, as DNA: TGCGCCAGCAGCCAAACCCCACTAAGCGGGGGGGTCTACAATGAGCAGTTCTTC. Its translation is CASSQTPLSGGVYNEQFF.

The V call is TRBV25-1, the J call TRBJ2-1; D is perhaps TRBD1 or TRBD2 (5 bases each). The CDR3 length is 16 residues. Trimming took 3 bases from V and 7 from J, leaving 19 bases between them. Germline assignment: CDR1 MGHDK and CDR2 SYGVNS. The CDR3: CASSDSGKRGRNEQFF. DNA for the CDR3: TGTGCCAGCAGTGACAGTGGGAAACGGGGCCGGAATGAGCAGTTCTTC.

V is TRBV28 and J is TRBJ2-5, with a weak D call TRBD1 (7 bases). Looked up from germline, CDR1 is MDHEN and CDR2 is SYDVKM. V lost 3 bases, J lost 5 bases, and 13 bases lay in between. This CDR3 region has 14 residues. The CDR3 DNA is TGTGCCAGCAGTTTGCCAGGGGGGAGTGAGACCCAGTACTTC. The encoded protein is CASSLPGGSETQYF.

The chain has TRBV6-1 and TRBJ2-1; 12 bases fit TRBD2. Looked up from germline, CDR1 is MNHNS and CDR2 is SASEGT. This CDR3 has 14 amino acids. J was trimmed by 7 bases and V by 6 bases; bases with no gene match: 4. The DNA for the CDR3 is TGTGCCAGCAGCGAGCTAGCGGGAGGGAATGAGCAGTTCTTC. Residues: CASSELAGGNEQFF.

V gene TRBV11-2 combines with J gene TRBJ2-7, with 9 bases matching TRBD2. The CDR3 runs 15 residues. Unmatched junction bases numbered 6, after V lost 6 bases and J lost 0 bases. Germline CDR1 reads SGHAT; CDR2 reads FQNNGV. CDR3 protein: CASSDPSGTSYEQYF. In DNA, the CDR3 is TGTGCCAGCAGTGACCCTAGCGGGACCTCCTACGAGCAGTACTTC.

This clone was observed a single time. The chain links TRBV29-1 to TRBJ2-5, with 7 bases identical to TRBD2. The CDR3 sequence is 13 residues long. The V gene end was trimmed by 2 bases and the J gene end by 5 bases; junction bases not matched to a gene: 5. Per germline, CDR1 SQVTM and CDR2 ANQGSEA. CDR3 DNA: TGCAGCGTTGAAAGCGGGATCGGGGAGACCCAGTACTTC. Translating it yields CSVESGIGETQYF.